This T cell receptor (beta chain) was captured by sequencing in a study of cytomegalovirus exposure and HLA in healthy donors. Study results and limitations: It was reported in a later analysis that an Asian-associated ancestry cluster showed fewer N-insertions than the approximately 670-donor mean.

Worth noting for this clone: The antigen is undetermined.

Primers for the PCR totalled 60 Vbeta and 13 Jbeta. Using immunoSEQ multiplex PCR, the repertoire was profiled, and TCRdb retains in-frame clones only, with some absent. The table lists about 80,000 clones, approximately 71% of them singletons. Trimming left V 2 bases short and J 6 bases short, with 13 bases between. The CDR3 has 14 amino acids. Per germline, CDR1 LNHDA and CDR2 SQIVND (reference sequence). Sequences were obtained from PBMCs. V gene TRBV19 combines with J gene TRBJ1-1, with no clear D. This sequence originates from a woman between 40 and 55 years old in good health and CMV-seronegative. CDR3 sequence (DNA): TGTGCCAGTAGTATAACGATAGTTACGCCTGAAGCTTTCTTT. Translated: CASSITIVTPEAFF.